The rows below give T cell receptor beta chains drawn from one sample of a study of vaccination effects on CD4 cells after COVID-19. Their target antigens are unknown. Assay used: immunoSEQ multiplex PCR; TCRdb lists only in-frame clones, some missing. The table includes about 40,000 clones, under 70% detected once. The input for sequencing was CD4+ T cells from PBMCs cultured without peptide, taken after COVID-19 vaccination. The receptors come from a human donor who received a COVID-19 vaccine. The CDR3 runs from the conserved cysteine through the conserved F or W.

j_gene: TRBJ1-2
v_gene: TRBV29-1
len: 11
CDR3aa: CSVGGVDGYTF

j_gene: TRBJ2-3
v_gene: TRBV11-2
len: 13
CDR3aa: CASSLWREDTQYF

j_gene: TRBJ1-6
v_gene: TRBV19
len: 13
CDR3aa: CASKTGRNSPLHF

j_gene: TRBJ2-5
v_gene: TRBV12-3/TRBV12-4
len: 12
CDR3aa: CASSLAQETQYF

j_gene: TRBJ2-3
v_gene: TRBV11-2
len: 14
CDR3aa: CASSLDHRIGTQYF

j_gene: TRBJ1-3
v_gene: TRBV5-4
len: 12
CDR3aa: CASSFWGDTIYF

j_gene: TRBJ2-1
v_gene: TRBV11-3
len: 16
CDR3aa: CASSLEWGTSGNEQFF

j_gene: TRBJ1-2
v_gene: TRBV5-4
len: 14
CDR3aa: CASSSGDTTYGYTF

j_gene: TRBJ1-1
v_gene: TRBV6-5
len: 14
CDR3aa: CASSYRVLNTEAFF

j_gene: TRBJ1-4
v_gene: TRBV28
len: 12
CDR3aa: CASSSTNEKLFF

j_gene: TRBJ2-1
v_gene: TRBV10-3
len: 16
CDR3aa: CAISESSGGTYNEQFF

j_gene: TRBJ1-2
v_gene: TRBV6-5
len: 14
CDR3aa: CASSYSGGNYGYTF

j_gene: TRBJ1-1
v_gene: TRBV12-3/TRBV12-4
len: 13
CDR3aa: CASSLGRYTEAFF

j_gene: TRBJ2-2
v_gene: TRBV27
len: 17
CDR3aa: CASSLIRLRTNTGELFF

j_gene: TRBJ2-1
v_gene: TRBV21-1
len: 18
CDR3aa: CASSRLGDFIRLNNEQFF

j_gene: TRBJ2-5
v_gene: TRBV3-1/TRBV3-2
len: 16
CDR3aa: CASSHLTSGDRETQYF

j_gene: TRBJ2-3
v_gene: TRBV18
len: 16
CDR3aa: CASSPPLGGGTDTQYF

j_gene: TRBJ1-4
v_gene: TRBV14
len: 14
CDR3aa: CASSQDFQREKLFF

j_gene: TRBJ2-2
v_gene: TRBV9
len: 17
CDR3aa: CASSVGGTSGAIGELFF

j_gene: TRBJ2-2
v_gene: TRBV10-3
len: 16
CDR3aa: CAISDMRPGNTGELFF

j_gene: TRBJ2-3
v_gene: TRBV18
len: 16
CDR3aa: CASSLRREIGSDTQYF

j_gene: TRBJ1-1
v_gene: TRBV12-5
len: 14
CDR3aa: CASGLGHSNTEAFF

j_gene: TRBJ2-5
v_gene: TRBV7-8
len: 11
CDR3aa: CASSPFETQYF

j_gene: TRBJ2-2
v_gene: TRBV7-2
len: 12
CDR3aa: CASSFRAGELFF

j_gene: TRBJ2-1
v_gene: TRBV24-1
len: 16
CDR3aa: CATSDLKDRSRNEQFF

j_gene: TRBJ2-1
v_gene: TRBV5-6
len: 15
CDR3aa: CASSWWREPNNEQFF

j_gene: TRBJ2-1
v_gene: TRBV21-1
len: 16
CDR3aa: CASSKGMGTSDNEQFF